A selection of T cell receptor beta chains follows, all from one sample in a study of breast tumors, draining lymph nodes, adjacent tissues. Each CDR3 protein is one row after TCRdb ran MiXCR on the multiplex PCR reads. The sample records 12,000 to 15,000 distinct CDR3 sequences, less than 70% being singletons. The sample consisted of tumor-adjacent breast tissue. Receptors originate from a female donor with breast cancer. Some clones in this sample may be carry-over from other donors' samples. The CDR3 runs from the conserved cysteine through the conserved F or W. Each record gives: J gene, V gene, CDR3 protein.

j_gene: TRBJ2-2
v_gene: TRBV30
CDR3aa: CALRGYASSGNTGELSF

j_gene: TRBJ1-5
v_gene: TRBV6-6
CDR3aa: CASRPTGSNQPQHF

j_gene: TRBJ2-7
v_gene: TRBV12-3/TRBV12-4
CDR3aa: CASSGGQGRYEQYF

j_gene: TRBJ1-2
v_gene: TRBV20-1
CDR3aa: CSARDEGAYGYTF

j_gene: TRBJ2-3
v_gene: TRBV25-1
CDR3aa: CASSEPDRADTDTQYF

j_gene: TRBJ2-7
v_gene: TRBV5-1
CDR3aa: CASSTVAPLEQYF

j_gene: TRBJ2-7
v_gene: TRBV6-6
CDR3aa: CASSHSALSYEQYF

j_gene: TRBJ1-2
v_gene: TRBV15
CDR3aa: CATSRAGGLHYGYTF

j_gene: TRBJ2-3
v_gene: TRBV20-1
CDR3aa: CSTWGPYMSTDTQYF

j_gene: TRBJ2-5
v_gene: TRBV12-3/TRBV12-4
CDR3aa: CASTRQERETQYF

j_gene: TRBJ2-7
v_gene: TRBV4-1
CDR3aa: CASIAGGAPYEQYF

j_gene: TRBJ1-1
v_gene: TRBV14
CDR3aa: CASSQGDRVAFF

j_gene: TRBJ1-2
v_gene: TRBV25-1
CDR3aa: CASSVQGGGYGYTF

j_gene: TRBJ1-6
v_gene: TRBV10-3
CDR3aa: CAISENSGPLHF

j_gene: TRBJ1-5
v_gene: TRBV15
CDR3aa: CATSWGYQPQHF

j_gene: TRBJ1-4
v_gene: TRBV11-2
CDR3aa: CASSLTTGGEKLFF

j_gene: TRBJ2-3
v_gene: TRBV2
CDR3aa: CASSVGLAGVRHNTATQYF

j_gene: TRBJ2-3
v_gene: TRBV12-3/TRBV12-4
CDR3aa: CASKVGVNSDTQYF

j_gene: TRBJ2-7
v_gene: TRBV6-1
CDR3aa: CASIRDSQYSYEQYF

j_gene: TRBJ2-7
v_gene: TRBV7-7
CDR3aa: CASSLSGTENYEQYF

j_gene: TRBJ1-2
v_gene: TRBV2
CDR3aa: CASADSTLGGYTF

j_gene: TRBJ1-1
v_gene: TRBV19
CDR3aa: CASTPQGARTEAFF

j_gene: TRBJ2-1
v_gene: TRBV6-4
CDR3aa: CASSDGGNEQFF

j_gene: TRBJ2-5
v_gene: TRBV5-8
CDR3aa: CASSPRLPSQYF

j_gene: TRBJ1-5
v_gene: TRBV9
CDR3aa: CASSVGGNSNQPQHF

j_gene: TRBJ2-2
v_gene: TRBV4-1
CDR3aa: CASSQEAGALTGELFF

j_gene: TRBJ1-5
v_gene: TRBV10-3
CDR3aa: CATQDRGLGNQPQHF

j_gene: TRBJ2-3
v_gene: TRBV6-2/TRBV6-3
CDR3aa: CASRTLGSGSDTQYF

j_gene: TRBJ2-6
v_gene: TRBV5-1
CDR3aa: CASSTKTGVYPGANVLTF

j_gene: TRBJ2-1
v_gene: TRBV20-1
CDR3aa: CSARIQRDRYNEQFF

j_gene: TRBJ1-5
v_gene: TRBV24-1
CDR3aa: CATSGYQPQHF

j_gene: TRBJ2-5
v_gene: TRBV6-6
CDR3aa: CASGASKETQYF

j_gene: TRBJ2-5
v_gene: TRBV2
CDR3aa: CAIKGPGETQYF

j_gene: TRBJ2-4
v_gene: TRBV20-1
CDR3aa: CSAREPLAKTIQYF

j_gene: TRBJ2-1
v_gene: TRBV6-1
CDR3aa: CASTVRLAGGLWNSYNEQFF

j_gene: TRBJ1-5
v_gene: TRBV12-3/TRBV12-4
CDR3aa: CAGSLGGNQPQHF

j_gene: TRBJ2-1
v_gene: TRBV20-1
CDR3aa: CSATPSGGYNEQFF

j_gene: TRBJ2-3
v_gene: TRBV6-1
CDR3aa: CASSLGFPTDTQYF

j_gene: TRBJ1-1
v_gene: TRBV12-3/TRBV12-4
CDR3aa: CASSSLTEAFF

j_gene: TRBJ2-7
v_gene: TRBV2
CDR3aa: CASSSGSEQYF

j_gene: TRBJ2-5
v_gene: TRBV20-1
CDR3aa: CSARDQRGFETQYF

j_gene: TRBJ2-1
v_gene: TRBV6-1
CDR3aa: CASSGTSGVGNEQFF

j_gene: TRBJ2-1
v_gene: TRBV29-1
CDR3aa: CSVVSSGGYNEQFF

j_gene: TRBJ2-7
v_gene: TRBV6-6
CDR3aa: CASRPGQGNYEQYF

j_gene: TRBJ2-6
v_gene: TRBV15
CDR3aa: CATSRVRGQGAGANVLTF

j_gene: TRBJ2-1
v_gene: TRBV7-2
CDR3aa: CASTNGRGGPNEQFF

j_gene: TRBJ1-6
v_gene: TRBV7-9
CDR3aa: CASSSHETTGGRSPLHF

j_gene: TRBJ1-2
v_gene: TRBV20-1
CDR3aa: CSASRQGYYGYTF

j_gene: TRBJ2-1
v_gene: TRBV20-1
CDR3aa: CSARDLETSSYNEQFF

j_gene: TRBJ2-2
v_gene: TRBV19
CDR3aa: CASSFLGELFF

j_gene: TRBJ2-2
v_gene: TRBV11-3
CDR3aa: CASSLGVAGELFF

j_gene: TRBJ2-3
v_gene: TRBV5-1
CDR3aa: CASSLSGRRDTQYF

j_gene: TRBJ1-3
v_gene: TRBV11-3
CDR3aa: CASSQRTSGNTMYF

j_gene: TRBJ2-7
v_gene: TRBV20-1
CDR3aa: CSARPASGRGGYEQYF

j_gene: TRBJ2-7
v_gene: TRBV9
CDR3aa: CASSSGRSSYEQYF